Each of the 26 T cell receptor beta chains below was sequenced from the same sample in a study of blood T cell repertoires in COVID-19. Assay used: immunoSEQ multiplex PCR; TCRdb lists only in-frame clones, some missing. The data hold around 160,000 clones, with around 86% observed a single time. Material: peripheral blood. The receptors were sampled from a man in his 60s with acute or convalescent COVID-19.

The chain has TRBV19 and TRBJ1-2, with TRBD1 matching over 10 bases. V shed 7 bases and J 4 bases; nucleotides not matched to a gene: 18. CDR1 is LNHDA and CDR2 is SQIVND in the germline V gene (reference sequence). The CDR3 runs 18 residues. CDR3 protein: CASTRRVGTGDRGYGYTF. The CDR3 bases are TGTGCCAGTACCCGTCGGGTCGGGACAGGGGATAGAGGCTATGGCTACACCTTC.

The chain has TRBV10-3 and TRBJ2-1; TRBD2 matches 7 bases. Germline CDR1 reads ENHRY; CDR2 reads SYGVKD. The CDR3 loop spans 11 amino acids. The V gene end was trimmed by 4 bases and the J gene end by 13 bases; junction bases not matched to a gene: 4. The CDR3 region has the DNA TGTGCCATCAGTGGAGGGAGGGGACAGTTCTTC. Its translation is CAISGGRGQFF.

The gene calls are TRBV2 and TRBJ1-5, with 7 positions matching TRBD1. V shed 8 bases and J 3 bases; nucleotides not matched to a gene: 7. From germline, CDR1 is SNHLY and CDR2 FYNNEI. This CDR3 has 14 amino acids. DNA of the CDR3: TGTGCCAGCTGCCGCCAGGGGGTCAATCAGCCCCAGCATTTT. It codes for CASCRQGVNQPQHF.

The V and J genes are TRBV5-4 and TRBJ2-3; 12 bases are a match to TRBD2. Germline loops: CDR1 SGHNT, CDR2 YYREEE (reference sequence). V dropped 4 bases and J dropped 5; count of bases not matched to a gene: 8. This CDR3 is 16 amino acids long. The CDR3 nucleotides are TGTGCCAGCAGCCCCAGACTAGCGGGAGTAGGAGATACGCAGTATTTT. This gives the protein CASSPRLAGVGDTQYF.

This clone was recorded once. The rearrangement joins TRBV19 to TRBJ1-1; D unclear. Germline values: CDR1 LNHDA, CDR2 SQIVND (reference sequence). This CDR3 has 13 amino acids. The V end was cut by 7 bases, the J end by 1 base, with 10 bases between. CDR3 bases: TGTGCCAGTATATCAGGCCCGAACACTGAAGCTTTCTTT. This encodes CASISGPNTEAFF.

This clone has a handful of counts. The J gene is TRBJ2-6, the V gene TRBV9; D is unresolved. Germline CDR1 and CDR2: SGDLS and YYNGEE. The germline V and J ends were trimmed by 3 bases and 0 bases, with 13 bases remaining between them. This CDR3 has 17 amino acids. In DNA, the CDR3 is TGTGCCAGCAGCGCCAAGGCCGGGTCCTCTGGGGCCAACGTCCTGACTTTC. Amino acid sequence: CASSAKAGSSGANVLTF. Supplemented by reference TRBV9 and TRBJ2-6, the full variable domain reads DSGVTQTPKHLITATGQRVTLRCSPRSGDLSVYWYQQSLDQGLQFLIQYYNGEERAKGNILERFSAQQFPDLHSELNLSSLELGDSALYFCASSAKAGSSGANVLTFGAGSRLTVL.

In this sample, this clone turned up once. V is TRBV5-1 and J is TRBJ2-5; a weak D match, TRBD1 (5 bases). CDR3 size: 14 residues. Trimming pared 5 bases from V and 5 bases from J, leaving 16 bases between. In germline, CDR1 is SGHRS, CDR2 YFSETQ. For the CDR3, the DNA is TGCGCCAGCAGTGAACCAGGGTATGGGGAGACCCAGTACTTC. Translated, it gives CASSEPGYGETQYF.

This clone was picked up one time. The chain's CDR3 is CASSDQGLFGNTIYF. For the CDR3, the DNA is TGTGCCAGCAGTGATCAGGGACTATTTGGAAACACCATATATTTT. The chain combines TRBV2 with TRBJ1-3; D is possibly TRBD1 (5 bases). Germline V gene data show CDR1 as SNHLY and CDR2 as FYNNEI. This CDR3 contains 15 residues. V lost 3 bases and J lost 3, with 12 bases in between.

V gene TRBV5-1 combines with J gene TRBJ1-2, with unresolved D. Germline assignment: CDR1 SGHRS and CDR2 YFSETQ. Trimming took 0 bases from V and 7 from J, leaving 7 bases between them. CDR3 length: 12 residues. The CDR3: CASSLGEGGYTF. In DNA form, the CDR3 reads TGCGCCAGCAGCTTGGGGGAGGGTGGCTACACCTTC.

The J gene is TRBJ2-7, the V gene TRBV27, with TRBD2 matching over 7 bases. CDR3 length: 14 amino acids. The junction had 10 bases not matched to a gene; V was cut back by 4 bases and J by 7 bases. From germline, CDR1 is MNHEY and CDR2 SMNVEV (reference sequence). CDR3 DNA: TGTGCCAGCAGTTACCCGGGAGGAGGTGGGGAGCAGTACTTC. Protein: CASSYPGGGGEQYF.

The chain employs TRBV28 and TRBJ1-2; D ambiguous. V shed 3 bases and J shed 8 bases, with 13 bases lying between them. The V gene's germline CDR1 is MDHEN and CDR2 SYDVKM. The CDR3 spans 13 residues. Written as DNA, the CDR3 is TGTGCCAGCAGTTTGGCAGACTATGACGGCTACACCTTC. As protein: CASSLADYDGYTF.

V and J are TRBV5-1 and TRBJ2-3; 8 bases align to TRBD1. Looked up from germline, CDR1 is SGHRS and CDR2 is YFSETQ. V shed 2 bases and J 2 bases; nucleotides not matched to a gene: 7. The CDR3 sequence is 16 residues long. In nucleotides, the CDR3 is TGCGCCAGCAGCTTCGGGACAGGAGGTTTCACAGATACGCAGTATTTT. This translates into CASSFGTGGFTDTQYF.

CDR3 loop: CASFSGGLTGELFF. In DNA, the CDR3 is TGTGCCAGTTTTTCCGGGGGGCTCACCGGGGAGCTGTTTTTT. The chain links TRBV19 to TRBJ2-2, with a weak D call TRBD2 (7 bases). The CDR3 spans 14 residues. From germline, CDR1 is LNHDA and CDR2 SQIVND (reference sequence). The V end was cut by 8 bases, the J end by 4 bases, with 14 bases between.

CDR3 nucleotide sequence: TGTGCCAGCAGCTTGGGACAGGGGGCTGAAGCTTTCTTT. As protein: CASSLGQGAEAFF. V gene TRBV5-5 combines with J gene TRBJ1-1; 9 bases agree with TRBD1. Germline CDR1 SGHKS, CDR2 YYEKEE (reference sequence). After removal of 0 bases from V and 6 bases from J, the junction contained 0 bases not matched to a gene. The CDR3 contains 13 residues.

This clone has only one observation. V usage is TRBV19 and J usage is TRBJ2-1; TRBD2 aligns across 11 bases. V dropped 5 bases and J dropped 5; count of bases not matched to a gene: 5. In germline, CDR1 is LNHDA, CDR2 SQIVND (reference sequence). CDR3 length: 15 amino acids. The CDR3 nucleotides read TGTGCCAGTAGTCTGACTAGCGGGACGGACAATGAGCAGTTCTTC. This codes for CASSLTSGTDNEQFF.

This sequence joins TRBV4-1 and TRBJ1-2, with D uncertain. Germline V gene data show CDR1 as MGHRA and CDR2 as YSYEKL. The CDR3 extends over 17 amino acids. The V and J ends lost 0 bases and 4 bases respectively, with 18 bases between them. CDR3 loop: CASSQEAAVPILYGYTF. CDR3 bases: TGCGCCAGCAGCCAAGAAGCGGCAGTACCCATACTCTATGGCTACACCTTC.

The V and J genes are TRBV27 and TRBJ2-1; 7 bases fit TRBD1. CDR3 size: 14 residues. Germline V gene sequence: CDR1 MNHEY, CDR2 SMNVEV (reference sequence). Trimming took 1 base from V and 7 from J; bases not matched to a gene: 4. CDR3 loop: CASSLLVQGNEQFF. Written as DNA, the CDR3 is TGTGCCAGCAGTTTATTGGTACAGGGGAATGAGCAGTTCTTC.

In this sample, this clone turned up once. The chain combines TRBV7-6 with TRBJ2-1, with D possibly TRBD2 on 5 matching bases. With 3 bases removed from V and 4 bases from J, the gap between germline ends came to 19 bases. The CDR3 runs to 17 residues. The V gene's germline CDR1 is SGHVS and CDR2 FNYEAQ. The CDR3 sequence is CASSLMAGSSVYNEQFF. CDR3 coding DNA: TGTGCCAGCAGCTTGATGGCGGGCTCCAGTGTATACAATGAGCAGTTCTTC.

V and J are TRBV11-2 and TRBJ2-7; TRBD1 matches at 8 bases. CDR1 is SGHAT, CDR2 FQNNGV, per germline. This CDR3 contains 15 residues. The trim removed 5 bases at V and 0 bases at J, leaving 6 bases unmatched. CDR3 sequence: CASSRRGQVSYEQYF. The CDR3 nucleotides are TGTGCCAGCAGCCGGAGGGGACAGGTCTCCTACGAGCAGTACTTC.

The rearrangement links TRBV11-2 to TRBJ2-5; 11 bases fit TRBD1. The CDR3 extends over 15 amino acids. The germline CDR1 and CDR2 sequences are SGHAT and FQNNGV. V was clipped by 0 bases and J by 4 bases; unmatched bases: 1. The CDR3, as DNA: TGTGCCAGCAGCTTAGATGGACAGGGGGCAGAGACCCAGTACTTC. Translating it yields CASSLDGQGAETQYF.

This clone was found once. This CDR3 is CATSRDAHGGGEQYF. The DNA of the CDR3 is TGTGCCACCAGCAGAGATGCCCACGGAGGAGGCGAGCAGTACTTC. The chain combines TRBV15 with TRBJ2-7; TRBD2 might be the D (5 bases). Between the trimmed V and J ends, which lost 0 bases and 6 bases, there was a span of 15 bases. The CDR3 length is 15 residues. The V gene's germline CDR1 is LNHNV and CDR2 YYDKDF (reference sequence). Drawing the rest from reference TRBV15 and TRBJ2-7, the complete variable domain is DAMVIQNPRYQVTQFGKPVTLSCSQTLNHNVMYWYQQKSSQAPKLLFHYYDKDFNNEADTPDNFQSRRPNTSFCFLDIRSPGLGDTAMYLCATSRDAHGGGEQYFGPGTRLTVT.

In DNA form, the CDR3 reads TGTGCCAGCAGCAAAGATCCTAGCGGGAGCCGCGAGCAGTACTTC. It encodes CASSKDPSGSREQYF. The chain combines TRBV21-1 with TRBJ2-7; the D call of TRBD2 is as the table states it, not checked on the DNA. TRBV21-1 constitutes a pseudogene. This CDR3 contains 15 residues.

This chain links TRBV25-1 with TRBJ2-7, with TRBD1 identical over 8 bases. CDR3 length equals 14 residues. Germline V CDR1 and CDR2: MGHDK, SYGVNS. V dropped 8 bases and J dropped 5; count of bases not matched to a gene: 11. The CDR3 nucleotides read TGTGCCAGCCAAGGGACAGGTGGTGGTCACGAGCAGTACTTC. As protein: CASQGTGGGHEQYF.

The CDR3 nucleotides read TGCGCCAGCAGCCCGACAGAAGCTAACTATGGCTACACCTTC. Its translation is CASSPTEANYGYTF. V is TRBV5-1 and J is TRBJ1-2, with a weak D call TRBD1 (5 bases). Trimming cost V 4 bases and J 0 bases, with 10 bases left between them. The CDR3 is 14 amino acids. The germline V gene encodes CDR1 SGHRS and CDR2 YFSETQ. Based on the CDR3 plus reference TRBV5-1 and TRBJ1-2, the full variable domain is KAGVTQTPRYLIKTRGQQVTLSCSPISGHRSVSWYQQTPGQGLQFLFEYFSETQRNKGNFPGRFSGRQFSNSRSEMNVSTLELGDSALYLCASSPTEANYGYTFGSGTRLTVV.

The chain combines TRBV24-1 with TRBJ2-1, with 11 bases aligning to TRBD2. This CDR3 contains 16 residues. The V gene end was trimmed by 4 bases and the J gene end by 2 bases; junction bases not matched to a gene: 3. Germline CDR1 KGHDR, CDR2 SFDVKD. The CDR3 DNA reads TGTGCCACCAGTGACCGACTAGCGGGGACCTACAATGAGCAGTTCTTC. Its translation is CATSDRLAGTYNEQFF.

The rearrangement links TRBV15 to TRBJ1-5; D possibly corresponds to TRBD1 (5 bases). V lost 6 bases to trimming and J lost 9 bases, with 21 bases between them. The germline CDR1 and CDR2 sequences are LNHNV and YYDKDF (reference sequence). This CDR3 has 15 residues. This chain's CDR3 is CATSERQRLNSPQHF. CDR3 bases: TGTGCCACCAGTGAAAGACAGCGACTCAACTCGCCCCAGCATTTT.